The sequence of this T cell receptor beta chain was determined in a study of blood T cell repertoires in COVID-19. Study overall: Italy, Spain and the United States were the sources of the convalescent and acute COVID-19 samples. PBMCs, B-cell-depleted T cells, or T cells provided the cDNA or gDNA that made up the material.

As processed by the authors: Reference gene primer amplification gave estimated nucleated cell counts. The data were produced by immunoSEQ multiplex PCR, yet TCRdb's version contains in-frame clones alone and is incomplete. The D gene and trimming were derived from the DNA, and the V and J assignments and clone size from that table. The sample holds around 210,000 clones, over 75% seen once. V lost 5 bases, J lost 4 bases, and 11 bases lay in between. Germline CDR1 is GTSNPN and CDR2 is SVGIG (reference sequence). The CDR3 is 12 residues long. Those enrolled in Seattle joined during active infection and were followed longitudinally afterward. The sample holds a few counts of this clone.

The sequence came from a man between 45 and 60 years old with COVID-19, enrolled during active disease. The sample taken for sequencing was peripheral blood. The rearrangement uses TRBV30 and TRBJ1-1, with D possibly being TRBD1 (5 bases). CDR3 protein: CAWVSDSTEAFF. DNA of the CDR3: TGTGCCTGGGTATCTGACAGCACTGAAGCTTTCTTT.